A selection of T cell receptor beta chains follows, all from one sample in a study of breast tumors, draining lymph nodes, adjacent tissues. TCRdb passed the multiplex PCR reads through MiXCR, listing each CDR3 protein once. The data show some 170,000 distinct CDR3 sequences, 30% to 35% seen once. The specimen sequenced was axillary lymph node tissue. The receptor source for this set is a female donor with breast cancer. Some clones in this sample may be carry-over from other donors' samples. CDR3s leave out the opening cysteine and the closing phenylalanine or tryptophan. Each record gives: V gene, J gene, CDR3 protein.

v_gene: TRBV6-6
j_gene: TRBJ1-4
CDR3aa: ASSRQGDEKLF

v_gene: TRBV29-1
j_gene: TRBJ2-5
CDR3aa: SVEGAETQY

v_gene: TRBV25-1
j_gene: TRBJ2-1
CDR3aa: ASSVSGTSKQF

v_gene: TRBV20-1
j_gene: TRBJ1-1
CDR3aa: SASRDREEVPEAS

v_gene: TRBV4-3
j_gene: TRBJ2-3
CDR3aa: ASSQEGRDTQY

v_gene: TRBV5-4
j_gene: TRBJ1-1
CDR3aa: ASREGTEAF

v_gene: TRBV2
j_gene: TRBJ1-4
CDR3aa: AHSGGVMTTNEKLF

v_gene: TRBV10-3
j_gene: TRBJ1-1
CDR3aa: AISGQGDTGAF

v_gene: TRBV12-3/TRBV12-4
j_gene: TRBJ2-3
CDR3aa: ASSLPARGGGTQY

v_gene: TRBV15
j_gene: TRBJ2-3
CDR3aa: ATMRQGWADTQY